The 29 T cell receptor beta chains reported below all come from one sample, sequenced in a study of beta chain features in type 1 diabetes. Study results and limitations: The study found moderately but significantly shorter TCRB CDR3s in all four CD4+ subsets of Type 1 diabetes patients.

Investigators reverse transcribed all isolated RNA, so they sequenced expressed TCRB transcripts. TCRdb's copy holds only in-frame clones and misses some; the assay was immunoSEQ multiplex PCR. The sample has under 300,000 clones, roughly 24% seen once. These TCRs' antigens remain unknown. The material sequenced was naive CD4+ T cells from blood. Every receptor here comes from a woman aged 25 to 39 with type 1 diabetes.

This clone was observed a handful of times. V gene TRBV29-1 combines with J gene TRBJ1-2; 7 bases match TRBD1. With V trimmed by 6 bases and J by 1 base, 11 bases remained unmatched. Per germline, CDR1 SQVTM and CDR2 ANQGSEA. CDR3 size: 15 residues. The CDR3 sequence is CSVTRRDSLNYGYTF. CDR3 coding DNA: TGCAGCGTGACCCGCCGGGACAGTCTTAACTATGGCTACACCTTC.

V is TRBV30 and J is TRBJ1-5; 8 bases fit TRBD1. The CDR3 totals 13 residues. Trimming cost V 7 bases and J 1 base; bases outside gene matches: 3. Germline CDR1 GTSNPN, CDR2 SVGIG (reference sequence). CDR3 protein: CASGGVSNQPQHF. CDR3 in DNA: TGTGCCTCAGGGGGCGTGAGCAATCAGCCCCAGCATTTT. The full variable domain, its missing parts supplied by reference TRBV30 and TRBJ1-5, is SQTIHQWPATLVQPVGSPLSLECTVEGTSNPNLYWYRQAAGRGLQLLFYSVGIGQISSEVPQNLSASRPQDRQFILSSKKLLLSDSGFYLCASGGVSNQPQHFGDGTRLSIL.

The chain uses TRBV4-1 and TRBJ2-6, with a weak D call TRBD1 (6 bases). This CDR3 is built from 16 residues. Germline-derived CDR1 and CDR2 are MGHRA and YSYEKL. Trimming took 4 bases from V and 0 from J, leaving 10 bases between them. In nucleotides, the CDR3 is TGCGCCAGCAGCCGAGAGGACAGCTCTGGGGCCAACGTCCTGACTTTC. Its translation: CASSREDSSGANVLTF.

The chain combines TRBV19 with TRBJ1-1; 8 nucleotides match TRBD1. In germline, CDR1 is LNHDA, CDR2 SQIVND (reference sequence). The CDR3 is 16 amino acids. V lost 1 base to trimming and J lost 6 bases; unmatched junction nucleotides: 10. CDR3 DNA sequence: TGTGCCAGTAGTATAGGCGGCAGGGGGCCAGGCGCTGAAGCTTTCTTT. Encoded protein: CASSIGGRGPGAEAFF.

In DNA form, the CDR3 reads TGTGCCAGCAGCGGACTAGCAGAGGGTCTTCAGGCCCAGTACTTC. This sequence encodes CASSGLAEGLQAQYF. This rearrangement joins TRBV28 to TRBJ2-5; TRBD2 matches at 8 bases. CDR3 length: 15 amino acids. Germline V gene lookup returns CDR1 MDHEN and CDR2 SYDVKM. J lost 9 bases, V lost 6 bases, and 15 bases had no gene match. Together with reference TRBV28 and TRBJ2-5, the CDR3 gives the full variable domain: DVKVTQSSRYLVKRTGEKVFLECVQDMDHENMFWYRQDPGLGLRLIYFSYDVKMKEKGDIPEGYSVSREKKERFSLILESASTNQTSMYLCASSGLAEGLQAQYFGPGTRLLVL.

The CDR3 spells CASSRRRQGNTEAFF. The CDR3 DNA reads as TGTGCCAGCAGCCGTAGGCGGCAGGGGAACACTGAAGCTTTCTTT. This chain uses TRBV13 with TRBJ1-1; weak D call: TRBD1 (5 bases). The CDR3 consists of 15 residues. Trimming left V 5 bases short and J 1 base short, with 14 bases between. Germline loops: CDR1 PRHDT, CDR2 FYEKMQ (reference sequence).

Turning to this clone: This specimen includes other DNA sequences encoding the same CDR3. This chain links TRBV30 with TRBJ2-1, with TRBD2 matching over 9 bases. Germline values: CDR1 GTSNPN, CDR2 SVGIG (reference sequence). The CDR3 has 14 residues. V lost 0 bases to trimming and J lost 4 bases; unmatched junction nucleotides: 1. The CDR3 is CAWSVLAGYNEQFF. CDR3 nucleotides: TGTGCCTGGAGTGTCCTAGCGGGGTACAATGAGCAGTTCTTC.

The chain joins TRBV6-1 to TRBJ2-7, with 10 bases identical to TRBD1. CDR1 is MNHNS, CDR2 SASEGT, per germline. Trimming cost V 7 bases and J 4 bases; bases outside gene matches: 7. This CDR3 comprises 14 residues. The CDR3 sequence is CASNIGTGVYEQYF. The CDR3 nucleotides read TGTGCCAGCAACATCGGGACAGGGGTTTACGAGCAGTACTTC.

The rearrangement links TRBV10-3 to TRBJ2-1; 10 bases agree with TRBD1. Germline V CDR1 and CDR2: ENHRY, SYGVKD. The CDR3 is made up of 13 amino acids. After removal of 6 bases from V and 5 bases from J, the junction contained 1 base not matched to a gene. The CDR3: CAIRGTGDNEQFF. CDR3 nucleotide sequence: TGTGCCATCAGGGGGACAGGGGACAATGAGCAGTTCTTC.

V usage is TRBV7-9 and J usage is TRBJ1-5; D remains unclear. The CDR3 is made up of 18 amino acids. The V and J ends lost 1 base and 6 bases respectively, with 22 bases between them. The germline CDR1 and CDR2 sequences are SEHNR and FQNEAQ (reference sequence). The CDR3 sequence is CASSLGFGMGLYIQPQHF. In nucleotides, the CDR3 is TGTGCCAGCAGCTTAGGTTTCGGGATGGGGTTGTATATTCAGCCCCAGCATTTT.

This clone was seen a handful of times. This CDR3 reads CATSPGQVVFYEQYF. In nucleotides, the CDR3 is TGTGCCACCAGCCCGGGACAGGTAGTGTTCTACGAGCAGTACTTC. This rearrangement joins TRBV15 to TRBJ2-7; 8 bases agree with TRBD1. Germline V gives CDR1 LNHNV, CDR2 YYDKDF (reference sequence). V shed 5 bases and J 3 bases; nucleotides not matched to a gene: 9. The CDR3 loop spans 15 amino acids.

The chain has TRBV2 and TRBJ2-1, with 9 positions matching TRBD2. Germline values: CDR1 SNHLY, CDR2 FYNNEI. Trimming at V came to 7 bases and at J to 9 bases, leaving 7 bases not matched to a gene. The CDR3 has 13 residues. The CDR3 loop reads CASMGGRAGEQFF. CDR3 nucleotides: TGTGCCAGCATGGGCGGGAGGGCCGGTGAGCAGTTCTTC.

The gene calls are TRBV28 and TRBJ2-3; possible D gene TRBD2, 6 bases. The CDR3 loop spans 15 amino acids. Trimming removed 7 bases at V and 3 bases at J, with 17 bases between. Germline CDR1 reads MDHEN; CDR2 reads SYDVKM. CDR3 DNA: TGTGCCAGCACCTCCGCGGGGAGATTGACAGATACGCAGTATTTT. Amino acids: CASTSAGRLTDTQYF.

This clone has more than one count but fewer than ten. The V call is TRBV19, the J call TRBJ2-3; D remains ambiguous. CDR1 LNHDA and CDR2 SQIVND come from the germline V gene (reference sequence). This CDR3 comprises 13 residues. Trimming cost V 6 bases and J 4 bases, with 11 bases left between them. The CDR3 bases are TGTGCCAGTAGCGGTACGAGTGCAGATACGCAGTATTTT. Protein: CASSGTSADTQYF.

The V gene is TRBV28, the J gene TRBJ1-2, with 11 bases fitting TRBD1. The trim removed 6 bases at V and 8 bases at J, leaving 14 bases unmatched. The CDR3 is 16 amino acids. Germline values: CDR1 MDHEN, CDR2 SYDVKM. The CDR3 loop is CASSLLRTGGRSGYTF. The CDR3 DNA reads TGTGCCAGCAGCCTCCTCCGGACAGGGGGCCGCTCAGGCTACACCTTC.

This clone was seen a few times. This chain uses TRBV6-5 with TRBJ2-5; the match to TRBD2 covers 9 bases. Germline lookup yields CDR1 MNHEY and CDR2 SVGAGI. The V segment lost 5 bases and the J segment 5 bases; nucleotides outside the gene matches: 9. The CDR3 is 15 residues long. The CDR3 DNA reads TGTGCCAGCAGTGGGGGCGGGAGGGCGTGGGAGACCCAGTACTTC. Translation: CASSGGGRAWETQYF.

This clone has only a few counts. The rearrangement links TRBV7-9 to TRBJ2-7, with TRBD1 as a possible D gene (6 bases). CDR1 SEHNR and CDR2 FQNEAQ come from the germline V gene (reference sequence). Trimming shortened V by 3 bases and J by 6 bases, and 15 bases separated the two germline ends. This CDR3 contains 14 residues. The CDR3 reads CASSLNREGFEQYF. The CDR3 DNA follows: TGTGCCAGCAGCTTGAACAGGGAAGGCTTCGAGCAGTACTTC.

This clone was seen only a few times. V gene TRBV6-6 combines with J gene TRBJ2-1; 8 bases line up with TRBD2. With 6 bases clipped from V and 12 bases from J, the junction kept 7 bases outside the gene matches. The CDR3 is 12 residues long. Germline CDR1 and CDR2: MNHNY and SVGAGI (reference sequence). In nucleotides, the CDR3 is TGTGCCAGCAGCGTAGTACGGGAGGGGCAGTTCTTC. It codes for CASSVVREGQFF.

This clone was recorded a few times. The CDR3 DNA reads TGTGCCAGCAGCTTAGTTTCAGGGTTACTCTATGGCTACACCTTC. This sequence encodes CASSLVSGLLYGYTF. This chain joins TRBV7-2 and TRBJ1-2; maybe TRBD1 (5 bases). The CDR3 spans 15 residues. V lost 1 base, J lost 4 bases, and 13 bases lay in between. The V gene's germline CDR1 is SGHTA and CDR2 FQGNSA. The variable domain in full, with the rest retrieved from reference TRBV7-2 and TRBJ1-2, is GAGVSQSPSNKVTEKGKDVELRCDPISGHTALYWYRQSLGQGLEFLIYFQGNSAPDKSGLPSDRFSAERTGGSVSTLTIQRTQQEDSAVYLCASSLVSGLLYGYTFGSGTRLTVV.

The sample holds a few counts of this clone. The V gene is TRBV10-2, the J gene TRBJ1-5; D remains unclear. Trimming took off 4 bases at V and 5 bases at J, with 12 bases between the two ends. Germline CDR1 WSHSY, CDR2 SAAADI. There are 14 residues in the CDR3. The CDR3 loop reads CASSGAASDQPQHF. CDR3 DNA sequence: TGCGCCAGCAGTGGGGCAGCATCAGATCAGCCCCAGCATTTT.

This clone was seen a handful of times. One end of the junction fails to match germline, which may point to a read error. CDR3 coding DNA: TGTGCTAGCAGCTTAGTTACGGGAGGGTACAATGAGCAGTTCTTC. Protein sequence: CASSLVTGGYNEQFF. The rearrangement uses TRBV7-7 and TRBJ2-1, with 8 positions matching TRBD2. Germline CDR1 and CDR2: SSHAT and FNYEAQ (reference sequence). There are 15 residues in the CDR3.

This clone occurred a few times. The chain couples TRBV19 to TRBJ2-6; the match to TRBD1 covers 7 bases. Germline CDR1 is LNHDA and CDR2 is SQIVND (reference sequence). The CDR3 runs 15 residues. V dropped 5 bases and J dropped 2; count of bases not matched to a gene: 3. CDR3 amino acids: CASSPTGAGANVLTF. Here the CDR3 DNA reads TGTGCCAGTAGTCCTACAGGGGCTGGGGCCAACGTCCTGACTTTC.

V usage is TRBV15 and J usage is TRBJ2-5; D is perhaps TRBD1 (6 bases). The V end lost 8 bases, the J end lost 2 bases, and 18 bases lay between the germline ends. This CDR3 has 15 amino acids. Germline values: CDR1 LNHNV, CDR2 YYDKDF (reference sequence). CDR3 in amino acids: CATSPYRQAQETQYF. As DNA, the CDR3 is TGTGCCACCTCGCCCTACAGACAGGCTCAAGAGACCCAGTACTTC.

This clone was found a few times. This chain uses TRBV7-9 with TRBJ2-1; the D is unclear. The CDR3 spans 14 residues. Trimming stripped 3 bases from V and 4 bases from J, with 10 bases between. The germline CDR1 and CDR2 sequences are SEHNR and FQNEAQ (reference sequence). The CDR3 coding sequence is TGTGCCAGCAGCTTTGGCACCGTGTACAATGAGCAGTTCTTC. It specifies CASSFGTVYNEQFF.

The chain carries TRBV19 and TRBJ2-7; 8 bases fit TRBD2. The CDR3 is 16 residues long. CDR1 LNHDA and CDR2 SQIVND come from the germline V gene (reference sequence). V shed 3 bases, J shed 2 bases, and the junction held 9 bases outside the gene matches. CDR3 in amino acids: CASSILRAGGTYEQYF. Here the CDR3 DNA reads TGTGCCAGTAGTATCCTGCGGGCGGGAGGTACCTACGAGCAGTACTTC.

V is TRBV30 and J is TRBJ1-2; D gene unclear. The germline gives CDR1 GTSNPN, CDR2 SVGIG (reference sequence). V gave up 4 bases and J gave up 8 bases, with 14 bases separating them. The CDR3 covers 12 residues. As DNA, the CDR3 is TGTGCCTGGACCCCTGCCGGGGTCGGCTACACCTTC. This sequence encodes CAWTPAGVGYTF.

This clone showed up just a few times. V and J are TRBV28 and TRBJ2-1, with TRBD2 matching over 11 bases. The length of the CDR3 is 17 residues. V lost 4 bases, J lost 6 bases, and 11 bases stayed unmatched. Germline values: CDR1 MDHEN, CDR2 SYDVKM. CDR3 loop: CASSSPGLAGGSNEQFF. The CDR3 DNA reads TGTGCCAGCAGTTCCCCAGGGCTAGCGGGAGGATCCAATGAGCAGTTCTTC.

The chain joins TRBV19 to TRBJ2-2; TRBD2 matches 7 bases. J lost 4 bases, V lost 4 bases, and 6 bases had no gene match. The CDR3 covers 15 residues. Germline V gene sequence: CDR1 LNHDA, CDR2 SQIVND (reference sequence). The CDR3 DNA sequence: TGTGCCAGTAGTACCTTGACTAGCAGCACCGGGGAGCTGTTTTTT. Translation gives CASSTLTSSTGELFF.

The rearrangement links TRBV7-3 to TRBJ1-1, with TRBD1 matching over 8 bases. The CDR3 has 15 amino acids. Germline V gives CDR1 SGHTA, CDR2 FQGTGA. With V trimmed by 1 base and J by 1 base, 2 bases remained unmatched. The CDR3 coding sequence is TGTGCCAGCAGCTTAAACGGACAGGGGAACACTGAAGCTTTCTTT. Encoded protein: CASSLNGQGNTEAFF. Filled out from reference TRBV7-3 and TRBJ1-1, the complete variable domain reads GAGVSQTPSNKVTEKGKYVELRCDPISGHTALYWYRQSLGQGPEFLIYFQGTGAADDSGLPNDRFFAVRPEGSVSTLKIQRTERGDSAVYLCASSLNGQGNTEAFFGQGTRLTVV.